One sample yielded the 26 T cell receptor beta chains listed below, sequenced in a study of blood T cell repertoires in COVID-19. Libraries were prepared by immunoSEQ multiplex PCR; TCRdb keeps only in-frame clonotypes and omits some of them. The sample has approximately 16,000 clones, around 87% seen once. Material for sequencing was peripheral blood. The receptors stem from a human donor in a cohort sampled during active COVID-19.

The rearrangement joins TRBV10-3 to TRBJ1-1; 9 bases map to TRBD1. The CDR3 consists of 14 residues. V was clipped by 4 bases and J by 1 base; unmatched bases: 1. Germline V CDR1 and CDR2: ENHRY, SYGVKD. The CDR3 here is CAISGQGGNTEAFF. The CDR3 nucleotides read TGTGCCATCAGTGGACAGGGGGGGAACACTGAAGCTTTCTTT.

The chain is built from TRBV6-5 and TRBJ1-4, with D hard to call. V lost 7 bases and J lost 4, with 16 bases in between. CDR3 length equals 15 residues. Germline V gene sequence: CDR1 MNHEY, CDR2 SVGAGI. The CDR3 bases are TGTGCCAGCAAGAAGGCAGGAAGGATTAATGAAAAACTGTTTTTT. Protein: CASKKAGRINEKLFF.

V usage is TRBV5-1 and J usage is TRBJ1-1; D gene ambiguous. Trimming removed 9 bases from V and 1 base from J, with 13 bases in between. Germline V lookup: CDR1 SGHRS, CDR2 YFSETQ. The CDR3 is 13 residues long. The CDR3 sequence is CATSLSGNTEAFF. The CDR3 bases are TGCGCCACCTCCCTTTCGGGGAACACTGAAGCTTTCTTT.

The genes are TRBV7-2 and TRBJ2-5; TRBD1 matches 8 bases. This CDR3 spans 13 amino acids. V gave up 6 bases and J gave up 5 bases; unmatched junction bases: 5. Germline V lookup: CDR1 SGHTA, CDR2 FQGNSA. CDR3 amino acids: CASSRTGPETQYF. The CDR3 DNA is TGTGCCAGCAGTAGGACAGGGCCGGAGACCCAGTACTTC.

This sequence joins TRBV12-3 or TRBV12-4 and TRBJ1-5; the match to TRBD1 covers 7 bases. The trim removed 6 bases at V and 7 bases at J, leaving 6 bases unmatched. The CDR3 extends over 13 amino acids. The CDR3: CASRLTGAQPQHF. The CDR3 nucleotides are TGTGCCAGCAGGTTAACAGGGGCCCAGCCCCAGCATTTT.

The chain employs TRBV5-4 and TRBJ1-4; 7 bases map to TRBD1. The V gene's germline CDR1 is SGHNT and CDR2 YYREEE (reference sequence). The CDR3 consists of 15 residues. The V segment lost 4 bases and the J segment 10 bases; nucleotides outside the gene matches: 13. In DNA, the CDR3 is TGTGCCAGCAGCCTGACGACAGGGAAAGGGGGAAAACTGTTTTTT. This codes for CASSLTTGKGGKLFF.

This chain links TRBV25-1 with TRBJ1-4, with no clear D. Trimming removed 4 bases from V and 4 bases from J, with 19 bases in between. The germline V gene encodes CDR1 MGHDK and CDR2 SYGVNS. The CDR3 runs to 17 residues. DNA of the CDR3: TGTGCCAGCAGTGTAGCGGTTTGGGAAGGGTTTAATGAAAAACTGTTTTTT. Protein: CASSVAVWEGFNEKLFF.

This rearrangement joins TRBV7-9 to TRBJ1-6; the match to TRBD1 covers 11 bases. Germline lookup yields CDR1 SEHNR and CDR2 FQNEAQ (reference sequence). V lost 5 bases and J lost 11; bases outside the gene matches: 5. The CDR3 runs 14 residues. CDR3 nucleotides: TGTGCCAGCAGCCTCCCGGGACAGGGGGCACCCCTCCACTTT. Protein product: CASSLPGQGAPLHF.

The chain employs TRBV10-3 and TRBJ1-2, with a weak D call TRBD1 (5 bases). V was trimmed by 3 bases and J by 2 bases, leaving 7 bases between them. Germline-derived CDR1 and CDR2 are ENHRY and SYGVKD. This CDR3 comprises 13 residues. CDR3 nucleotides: TGTGCCATCAGTGAAAACAGGAACTATGGCTACACCTTC. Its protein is CAISENRNYGYTF.

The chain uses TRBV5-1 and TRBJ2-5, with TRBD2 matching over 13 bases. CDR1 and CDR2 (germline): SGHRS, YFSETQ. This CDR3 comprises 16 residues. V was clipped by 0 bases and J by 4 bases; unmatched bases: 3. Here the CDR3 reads CASSLGTSGGRETQYF. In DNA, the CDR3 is TGCGCCAGCAGCTTGGGGACTAGCGGGGGTCGAGAGACCCAGTACTTC. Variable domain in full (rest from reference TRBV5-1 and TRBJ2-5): KAGVTQTPRYLIKTRGQQVTLSCSPISGHRSVSWYQQTPGQGLQFLFEYFSETQRNKGNFPGRFSGRQFSNSRSEMNVSTLELGDSALYLCASSLGTSGGRETQYFGPGTRLLVL.

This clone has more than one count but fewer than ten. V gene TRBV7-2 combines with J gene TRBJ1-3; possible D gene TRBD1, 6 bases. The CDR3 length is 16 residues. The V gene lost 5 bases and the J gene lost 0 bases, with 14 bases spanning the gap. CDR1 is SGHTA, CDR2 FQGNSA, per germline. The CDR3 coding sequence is TGTGCCAGCAGCCAGCGAGGGGGTGCCTCTGGAAACACCATATATTTT. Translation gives CASSQRGGASGNTIYF.

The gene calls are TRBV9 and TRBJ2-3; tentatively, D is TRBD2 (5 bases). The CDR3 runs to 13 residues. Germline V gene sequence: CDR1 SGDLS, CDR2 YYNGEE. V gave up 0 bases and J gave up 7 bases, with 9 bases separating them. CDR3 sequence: CASSVEDSHTQYF. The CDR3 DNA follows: TGTGCCAGCAGCGTAGAGGACTCCCATACGCAGTATTTT.

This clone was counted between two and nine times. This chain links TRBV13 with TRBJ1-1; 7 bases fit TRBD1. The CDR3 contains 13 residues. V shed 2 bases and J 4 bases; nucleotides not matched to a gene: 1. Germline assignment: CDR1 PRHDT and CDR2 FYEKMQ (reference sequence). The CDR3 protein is CASSLQGVTEAFF. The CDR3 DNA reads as TGTGCCAGCAGCTTACAGGGGGTCACTGAAGCTTTCTTT.

The CDR3 here is CASIEALGTDTQYF. CDR3 bases: TGTGCCAGCATAGAGGCGCTGGGCACAGATACGCAGTATTTT. V gene TRBV6-5 combines with J gene TRBJ2-3; no clear D gene. V was pared by 7 bases and J by 1 base, with 12 bases between. Germline V lookup: CDR1 MNHEY, CDR2 SVGAGI. There are 14 residues in the CDR3.

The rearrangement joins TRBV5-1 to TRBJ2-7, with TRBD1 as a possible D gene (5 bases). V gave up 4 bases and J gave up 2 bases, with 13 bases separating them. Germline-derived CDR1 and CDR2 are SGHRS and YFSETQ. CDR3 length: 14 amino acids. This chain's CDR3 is CASSKTTGTYEQYF. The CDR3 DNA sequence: TGCGCCAGCAGCAAGACCACAGGCACCTACGAGCAGTACTTC. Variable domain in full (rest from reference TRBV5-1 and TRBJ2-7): KAGVTQTPRYLIKTRGQQVTLSCSPISGHRSVSWYQQTPGQGLQFLFEYFSETQRNKGNFPGRFSGRQFSNSRSEMNVSTLELGDSALYLCASSKTTGTYEQYFGPGTRLTVT.

In DNA, the CDR3 is TGTGCCAGCAGACGGACTGGGGCCTACGAGCAGTACTTC. The encoded protein is CASRRTGAYEQYF. This chain connects TRBV2 to TRBJ2-7, with D possibly being TRBD2 (5 bases). Germline V gene lookup returns CDR1 SNHLY and CDR2 FYNNEI. The CDR3 consists of 13 residues. The V end was cut by 6 bases, the J end by 2 bases, with 11 bases between.

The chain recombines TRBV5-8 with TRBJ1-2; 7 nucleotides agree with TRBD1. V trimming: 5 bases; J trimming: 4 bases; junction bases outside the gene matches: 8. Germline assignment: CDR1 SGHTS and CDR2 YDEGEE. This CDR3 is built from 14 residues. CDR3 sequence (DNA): TGTGCCAGCAGAACGGACAGGAGAGTCTATGGCTACACCTTC. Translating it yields CASRTDRRVYGYTF.

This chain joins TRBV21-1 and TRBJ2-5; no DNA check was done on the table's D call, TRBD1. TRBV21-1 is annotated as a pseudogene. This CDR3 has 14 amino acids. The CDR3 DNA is TGTGCCAGCAGCCTCCCTGGACAGGGGGAGACCCAGTACTTC. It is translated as CASSLPGQGETQYF.

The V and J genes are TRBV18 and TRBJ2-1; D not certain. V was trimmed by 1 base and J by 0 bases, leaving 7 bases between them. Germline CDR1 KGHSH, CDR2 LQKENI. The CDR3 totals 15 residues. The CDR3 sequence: CASSPQRSSYNEQFF. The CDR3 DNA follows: TGTGCCAGCTCACCACAGCGAAGCTCCTACAATGAGCAGTTCTTC.

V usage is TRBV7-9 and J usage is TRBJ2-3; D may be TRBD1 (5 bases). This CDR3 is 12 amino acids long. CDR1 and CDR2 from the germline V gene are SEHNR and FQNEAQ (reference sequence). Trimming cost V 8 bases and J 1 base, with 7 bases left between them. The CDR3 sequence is CASSQGTDTQYF. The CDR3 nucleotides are TGTGCCAGCTCACAGGGCACAGATACGCAGTATTTT.

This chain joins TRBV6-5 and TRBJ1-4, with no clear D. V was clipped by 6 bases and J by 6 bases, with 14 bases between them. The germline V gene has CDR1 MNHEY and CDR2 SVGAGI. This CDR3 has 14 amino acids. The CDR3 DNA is TGTGCCAGCAGCCGAGAGGGAGATGATGAAAAACTGTTTTTT. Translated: CASSREGDDEKLFF.

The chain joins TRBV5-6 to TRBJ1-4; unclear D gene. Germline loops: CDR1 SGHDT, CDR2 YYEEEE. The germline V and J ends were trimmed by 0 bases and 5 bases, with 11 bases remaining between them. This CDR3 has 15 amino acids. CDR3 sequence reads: CASSLDPRLNEKLFF. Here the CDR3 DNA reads TGTGCCAGCAGCTTGGATCCCAGGCTAAATGAAAAACTGTTTTTT.

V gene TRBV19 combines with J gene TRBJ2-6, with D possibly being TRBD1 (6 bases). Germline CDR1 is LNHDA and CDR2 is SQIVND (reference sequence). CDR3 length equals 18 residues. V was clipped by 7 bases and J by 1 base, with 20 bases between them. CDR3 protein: CASTSPRGGSSGANVLTF. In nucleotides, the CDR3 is TGTGCCAGTACTTCGCCCAGGGGTGGTTCTTCTGGGGCCAACGTCCTGACTTTC.

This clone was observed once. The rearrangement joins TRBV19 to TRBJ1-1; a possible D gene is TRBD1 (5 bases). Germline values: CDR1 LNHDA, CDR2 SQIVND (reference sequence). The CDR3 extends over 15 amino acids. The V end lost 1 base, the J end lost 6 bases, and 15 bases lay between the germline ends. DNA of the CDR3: TGTGCCAGTAGTATAGCGGGGGTCCGGGGGGCTGAAGCTTTCTTT. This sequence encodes CASSIAGVRGAEAFF.

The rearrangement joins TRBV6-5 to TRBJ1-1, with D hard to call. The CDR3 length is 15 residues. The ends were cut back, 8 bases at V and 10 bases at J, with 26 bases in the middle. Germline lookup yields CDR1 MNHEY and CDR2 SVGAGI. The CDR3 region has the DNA TGTGCCAGCTCTAGGTCGGAGGGCTTAAATGTTCCAGCTTTCTTT. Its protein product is CASSRSEGLNVPAFF.

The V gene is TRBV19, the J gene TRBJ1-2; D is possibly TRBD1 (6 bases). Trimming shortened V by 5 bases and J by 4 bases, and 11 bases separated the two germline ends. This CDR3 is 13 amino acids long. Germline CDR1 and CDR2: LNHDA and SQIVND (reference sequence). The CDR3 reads CASSGSRGYGYTF. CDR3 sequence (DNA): TGTGCCAGTAGTGGGTCCAGGGGCTATGGCTACACCTTC.